What follows are 30 T cell receptor beta chains derived from one specimen sequenced in a study of blood T cell repertoires in COVID-19. Here immunoSEQ multiplex PCR was the method, and the copy in TCRdb shows in-frame clones only, minus some. The table includes roughly 60,000 clones, 65% to 90% detected once. The sequencing sample was made of peripheral blood. The source of these receptors is a human donor in a cohort sampled during active COVID-19.

This chain uses TRBV5-1 with TRBJ1-1; D unclear. The V end lost 0 bases, the J end lost 1 base, and 7 bases lay between the germline ends. The CDR3 spans 14 residues. Germline-derived CDR1 and CDR2 are SGHRS and YFSETQ. CDR3 sequence: CASSLDITNTEAFF. CDR3 bases: TGCGCCAGCAGCTTGGACATTACGAACACTGAAGCTTTCTTT.

This chain links TRBV2 with TRBJ2-5; 8 nucleotides agree with TRBD2. The germline V gene has CDR1 SNHLY and CDR2 FYNNEI. The CDR3 is made up of 14 amino acids. The V segment lost 6 bases and the J segment 5 bases; nucleotides outside the gene matches: 8. CDR3 nucleotides: TGTGCCAGCAGCGATGCGAGCGGGGGTGAGACCCAGTACTTC. The encoded protein is CASSDASGGETQYF.

The chain recombines TRBV11-2 with TRBJ2-1; 12 nucleotides align to TRBD2. Germline values: CDR1 SGHAT, CDR2 FQNNGV. J lost 4 bases, V lost 4 bases, and 14 bases had no gene match. This CDR3 is 19 amino acids long. CDR3 loop: CASSSFLAGGELRYNEQFF. The CDR3 DNA reads TGTGCCAGCAGCTCATTTCTAGCGGGAGGGGAGTTGAGATACAATGAGCAGTTCTTC.

The rearrangement uses TRBV7-9 and TRBJ2-1, with 15 nucleotides matching TRBD2. Trimming took 4 bases from V and 0 from J; bases not matched to a gene: 7. The CDR3 covers 19 residues. The germline gives CDR1 SEHNR, CDR2 FQNEAQ (reference sequence). CDR3 in amino acids: CASSSPGLAGGSSYNEQFF. In nucleotides, the CDR3 is TGTGCCAGCAGCTCACCCGGACTAGCGGGGGGGAGCTCCTACAATGAGCAGTTCTTC.

The CDR3 region is CASSYAGVFTGELFF. In DNA, the CDR3 is TGTGCCAGCAGTTACGCAGGGGTGTTCACCGGGGAGCTGTTTTTT. The chain is built from TRBV6-2 or TRBV6-3 and TRBJ2-2, with D perhaps TRBD1 (6 bases). Trimming shortened V by 2 bases and J by 4 bases, and 11 bases separated the two germline ends. The CDR3 sequence is 15 residues long. Germline V CDR1 and CDR2: MNHEY, SVGEGT.

V gene TRBV5-4 combines with J gene TRBJ2-7, with TRBD2 matching 7 bases. V gave up 0 bases and J gave up 8 bases; unmatched junction bases: 8. Per germline, CDR1 SGHNT and CDR2 YYREEE (reference sequence). This CDR3 has 14 amino acids. For the CDR3, the DNA is TGTGCCAGCAGCTTGGTGGGAGGGTATGACAAGCAGTACTTC. Protein: CASSLVGGYDKQYF.

This clone came up a few times. The V call is TRBV7-2, the J call TRBJ2-5; tentative D call: TRBD1 (6 bases). V dropped 5 bases and J dropped 0 bases, with 25 bases sitting between them. CDR3 length: 19 residues. CDR1 SGHTA and CDR2 FQGNSA come from the germline V gene. This chain's CDR3 is CASSVLRIGQIQYQETQYF. Here the CDR3 DNA reads TGTGCCAGCAGCGTACTGCGGATCGGACAGATCCAGTACCAAGAGACCCAGTACTTC.

This rearrangement joins TRBV6-2 or TRBV6-3 to TRBJ1-1; no definite D call. The CDR3 is 13 amino acids. V was trimmed by 5 bases and J by 5 bases, leaving 12 bases between them. The germline CDR1 and CDR2 sequences are MNHEY and SVGEGT. In DNA, the CDR3 is TGTGCCAGCAGTCGCCACCCGGGGACTGAAGCTTTCTTT. It is translated as CASSRHPGTEAFF.

Only one count was recorded for this clone. In nucleotides, the CDR3 is TGTGCCAGCAGCCAAGTTGCCGGGACAGGGACGGAAAAACTGTTTTTT. Its protein is CASSQVAGTGTEKLFF. This chain links TRBV3-1 (or the pseudogene TRBV3-2) with TRBJ1-4; 9 bases are a match to TRBD1. Per the germline V gene, CDR1 is LGHDT and CDR2 is YNNKEL (reference sequence). CDR3 length equals 16 residues. With 1 base clipped from V and 8 bases from J, the junction kept 8 bases outside the gene matches.

V is TRBV6-5 and J is TRBJ2-5; 11 nucleotides line up with TRBD1. The V gene end was trimmed by 6 bases and the J gene end by 4 bases; junction bases not matched to a gene: 7. This CDR3 is built from 15 residues. Germline assignment: CDR1 MNHEY and CDR2 SVGAGI. The CDR3 DNA reads TGTGCCAGCAGAGCCACCGGGACAGGGGGAGAGACCCAGTACTTC. This codes for CASRATGTGGETQYF.

The chain couples TRBV27 to TRBJ2-1; 10 bases are shared with TRBD1. CDR3 length: 15 residues. Germline CDR1 MNHEY, CDR2 SMNVEV (reference sequence). V shed 9 bases and J 0 bases; nucleotides not matched to a gene: 5. The CDR3 protein is CARQRQGASYNEQFF. The CDR3 DNA reads as TGTGCCAGGCAAAGACAGGGGGCCTCCTACAATGAGCAGTTCTTC.

The rearrangement uses TRBV5-1 and TRBJ2-1; 7 nucleotides line up with TRBD1. Trimming took 5 bases from V and 0 from J; bases not matched to a gene: 5. The CDR3 totals 15 residues. CDR1 is SGHRS, CDR2 YFSETQ, per germline. This CDR3 is CASRERQGSYNEQFF. CDR3 coding DNA: TGCGCCAGCAGAGAGAGACAGGGCTCCTACAATGAGCAGTTCTTC.

The chain has TRBV29-1 and TRBJ1-5; the D gene is possibly TRBD1 (6 bases). The CDR3 sequence is 13 residues long. Trimming took 5 bases from V and 0 from J, leaving 8 bases between them. In germline, CDR1 is SQVTM, CDR2 ANQGSEA. The CDR3 region is CSVRTDSNQPQHF. The CDR3, as DNA: TGCAGCGTTAGGACAGATAGCAATCAGCCCCAGCATTTT. Supplemented by reference TRBV29-1 and TRBJ1-5, the full variable domain reads SAVISQKPSRDICQRGTSLTIQCQVDSQVTMMFWYRQQPGQSLTLIATANQGSEATYESGFVIDKFPISRPNLTFSTLTVSNMSPEDSSIYLCSVRTDSNQPQHFGDGTRLSIL.

The rearrangement links TRBV28 to TRBJ1-5; D ambiguous. Trimming pared 7 bases from V and 5 bases from J, leaving 21 bases between. The CDR3 sequence is 16 residues long. Germline V gene sequence: CDR1 MDHEN, CDR2 SYDVKM. The chain's CDR3 is CASTPGRGRGYQPQHF. CDR3 in DNA: TGTGCCAGCACCCCCGGGCGGGGTCGTGGGTATCAGCCCCAGCATTTT.

The V call is TRBV28, the J call TRBJ2-5; 7 nucleotides agree with TRBD2. CDR3 length: 15 residues. V trimming: 6 bases; J trimming: 4 bases; junction bases outside the gene matches: 11. Germline CDR1 reads MDHEN; CDR2 reads SYDVKM. CDR3 sequence: CASRPGGGLVETQYF. CDR3 in DNA: TGTGCCAGCAGACCGGGGGGTGGCTTAGTAGAGACCCAGTACTTC.

This clone was counted a single time. The V call is TRBV6-2 or TRBV6-3, the J call TRBJ2-5, with 12 bases matching TRBD1. After removal of 6 bases from V and 5 bases from J, the junction contained 7 bases not matched to a gene. From germline, CDR1 is MNHEY and CDR2 SVGEGT. The CDR3 covers 15 residues. The CDR3 DNA reads as TGTGCCAGCAGCCGGGGGACAGGGGGCCGGGAGACCCAGTACTTC. Translating it yields CASSRGTGGRETQYF.

This chain links TRBV19 with TRBJ2-3; TRBD1 matches at 7 bases. CDR1 and CDR2 from the germline V gene are LNHDA and SQIVND (reference sequence). CDR3 length: 19 amino acids. With 6 bases clipped from V and 1 base from J, the junction kept 19 bases outside the gene matches. CDR3 sequence reads: CASSYFLRQGRDGTDTQYF. CDR3 DNA sequence: TGTGCCAGTAGCTACTTCCTAAGACAGGGAAGAGACGGCACAGATACGCAGTATTTT. Full variable domain (outside the CDR3, taken from reference TRBV19 and TRBJ2-3): DGGITQSPKYLFRKEGQNVTLSCEQNLNHDAMYWYRQDPGQGLRLIYYSQIVNDFQKGDIAEGYSVSREKKESFPLTVTSAQKNPTAFYLCASSYFLRQGRDGTDTQYFGPGTRLTVL.

This clone was detected only once. The chain joins TRBV5-1 to TRBJ2-5; 12 positions match TRBD2. This CDR3 has 16 residues. Trimming removed 0 bases from V and 5 bases from J; junction bases left unmatched: 5. CDR1 and CDR2 (germline): SGHRS, YFSETQ. CDR3 sequence reads: CASSLAASGRAETQYF. In DNA, the CDR3 is TGCGCCAGCAGCTTGGCGGCTAGCGGGAGGGCCGAGACCCAGTACTTC.

This chain links TRBV7-9 with TRBJ1-2, with D tentatively TRBD1 (5 bases). The germline V and J ends were trimmed by 1 base and 2 bases, with 8 bases remaining between them. The CDR3 length is 14 residues. CDR1 is SEHNR, CDR2 FQNEAQ, per germline (reference sequence). DNA for the CDR3: TGTGCCAGCAGCTTAGGGACATTAAACTATGGCTACACCTTC. Encoded protein: CASSLGTLNYGYTF.

The rearrangement joins TRBV18 to TRBJ2-1; 9 bases align to TRBD2. V shed 2 bases and J 7 bases; nucleotides not matched to a gene: 12. Germline CDR1 and CDR2: KGHSH and LQKENI. The CDR3 sequence is 17 residues long. Here the CDR3 DNA reads TGTGCCAGCTCACCAGCCCAGCGGGAGGTTCATGCGAATGAGCAGTTCTTC. It is translated as CASSPAQREVHANEQFF.

The chain carries TRBV9 and TRBJ2-3; TRBD2 might be the D (5 bases). Germline assignment: CDR1 SGDLS and CDR2 YYNGEE. This CDR3 region has 14 residues. V was pared by 0 bases and J by 2 bases, with 7 bases between. CDR3: CASSVGEITDTQYF. The CDR3 bases are TGTGCCAGCAGCGTAGGGGAGATCACAGATACGCAGTATTTT.

The chain recombines TRBV29-1 with TRBJ2-3, with 7 bases identical to TRBD2. The CDR3 is 12 residues long. Germline CDR1 is SQVTM and CDR2 is ANQGSEA. V lost 4 bases, J lost 3 bases, and 1 base stayed unmatched. The CDR3 spells CSVGGGTDTQYF. CDR3 in DNA: TGCAGCGTTGGGGGAGGGACAGATACGCAGTATTTT.

J is TRBJ1-1 and V is TRBV5-1; D call uncertain. The CDR3 is made up of 14 amino acids. The germline gives CDR1 SGHRS, CDR2 YFSETQ. Trimming stripped 2 bases from V and 1 base from J, with 9 bases between. CDR3 nucleotide sequence: TGCGCCAGCAGCTTTAAGGAGGGGAACACTGAAGCTTTCTTT. Amino acids: CASSFKEGNTEAFF.

This clone was seen a few times. The chain has TRBV5-4 and TRBJ1-1, with TRBD1 matching over 9 bases. There are 14 residues in the CDR3. V shed 2 bases and J 4 bases; nucleotides not matched to a gene: 3. CDR1 is SGHNT, CDR2 YYREEE, per germline (reference sequence). The CDR3 sequence: CASSLKTGGTEAFF. CDR3 coding DNA: TGTGCCAGCAGCTTAAAGACAGGGGGCACTGAAGCTTTCTTT.

The gene calls are TRBV27 and TRBJ2-3; TRBD2 aligns across 10 bases. The CDR3 length is 15 residues. The V gene end was trimmed by 6 bases and the J gene end by 2 bases; junction bases not matched to a gene: 5. Germline loops: CDR1 MNHEY, CDR2 SMNVEV (reference sequence). CDR3 in DNA: TGTGCCAGCAGCCTAGGGACTAGCGACACAGATACGCAGTATTTT. As protein: CASSLGTSDTDTQYF.

This clone was detected a few times. Sequence at one end of the junction differs from germline and may be a read error. The chain joins TRBV2 to TRBJ1-1; D is perhaps TRBD1 (5 bases). The CDR3 has 12 amino acids. CDR1 and CDR2 (germline): SNHLY, FYNNEI. In DNA, the CDR3 is TGTGCCAGCAGACGACAGAACTCTGAAGCTTTCTTT. It codes for CASRRQNSEAFF.

For the CDR3, the DNA is TGTGCCAGCAGTCAGCGGGAGGGTCCCGAAGAGACCCAGTACTTC. Residues: CASSQREGPEETQYF. The chain employs TRBV6-5 and TRBJ2-5; 10 positions agree with TRBD2. Germline-derived CDR1 and CDR2 are MNHEY and SVGAGI. V lost 5 bases and J lost 3; bases outside the gene matches: 6. The CDR3 loop spans 15 amino acids.

The chain recombines TRBV7-3 with TRBJ2-1; TRBD2 matches at 10 bases. Germline loops: CDR1 SGHTA, CDR2 FQGTGA. The CDR3 sequence is 13 residues long. V lost 5 bases to trimming and J lost 13 bases; unmatched junction nucleotides: 8. CDR3 sequence: CASSTSSGSQQFF. The CDR3 bases are TGTGCCAGCAGCACCTCTAGCGGGAGCCAACAGTTCTTC.

The chain couples TRBV25-1 to TRBJ2-2; D is undetermined. Trimming stripped 3 bases from V and 2 bases from J, with 13 bases between. This CDR3 has 16 residues. Per the germline V gene, CDR1 is MGHDK and CDR2 is SYGVNS. The CDR3 DNA follows: TGTGCCAGCAGTGATCCCGGCGGCGTAAACACCGGGGAGCTGTTTTTT. It specifies CASSDPGGVNTGELFF. Using reference TRBV25-1 and TRBJ2-2 for the parts outside the CDR3, the full variable domain is EADIYQTPRYLVIGTGKKITLECSQTMGHDKMYWYQQDPGMELHLIHYSYGVNSTEKGDLSSESTVSRIRTEHFPLTLESARPSHTSQYLCASSDPGGVNTGELFFGEGSRLTVL.

The table lists this clone with a few counts. J is TRBJ1-5 and V is TRBV6-5; 7 bases map to TRBD1. V lost 5 bases and J lost 4; bases outside the gene matches: 8. The germline V gene encodes CDR1 MNHEY and CDR2 SVGAGI. The CDR3 contains 15 residues. The DNA for the CDR3 is TGTGCCAGCAGTCCATGGGGACAGCCAAATCAGCCCCAGCATTTT. Encoded protein: CASSPWGQPNQPQHF.